The rows below give T cell receptor beta chains drawn from one sample of a study of TIL therapy for anti-PD-1-resistant metastatic lung cancer. Assay used: immunoSEQ multiplex PCR; TCRdb lists only in-frame clones, some missing. The sample lists under 65,000 clones, 70% to 90% occurring once. The sequencing used blood, collected at baseline. The receptors originated from a person aged 30 to 80 with non-small cell lung cancer. The CDR3 runs from the conserved cysteine through the conserved F or W. A D gene is named only where the DNA matches it firmly. Not all rows give a size; the values are once, few, many and, for expanded clones, a class.

TRBJ1-2	-	-	TRBV7-8	CASSLAYGTYGYTF	TGTGCCAGCAGCTTAGCGTACGGGACCTATGGCTACACCTTC
TRBJ2-7	-	TRBD2	TRBV29-1	CSVASQRELDEQYF	TGCAGCGTTGCATCTCAGCGGGAGCTCGACGAGCAGTACTTC
TRBJ2-2	once	-	TRBV18	CASSPRQGELFF	TGTGCCAGCTCACCAAGACAGGGGGAGCTGTTTTTT
TRBJ2-7	-	TRBD1	TRBV19	CASSSPTGLTSYEQYF	TGTGCCAGTAGTTCGCCGACAGGGCTAACCTCCTACGAGCAGTACTTC
TRBJ1-5	-	TRBD1	TRBV5-8	CASSLAGGRGKDQPQHF	TGTGCCAGCAGCTTGGCCGGTGGCAGGGGGAAGGATCAGCCCCAGCATTTT
TRBJ2-1	once	-	TRBV7-9	CASSLQPLGGGSSYNEQFF	TGTGCCAGCAGCTTACAACCCCTAGGGGGCGGGAGCTCCTACAATGAGCAGTTCTTC
TRBJ2-7	-	-	TRBV4-1	CASSQDQAGSYEQYF	TGCGCCAGCAGCCAAGATCAGGCAGGTTCCTACGAGCAGTACTTC
TRBJ1-1	few	-	TRBV4-1	CASSLLRTANTEAFF	TGCGCCAGCAGCCTCTTAAGGACGGCGAACACTGAAGCTTTCTTT
TRBJ2-7	few	-	TRBV4-1	CASSQDLSAGQYF	TGCGCCAGCAGCCAAGATCTTTCTGCGGGGCAGTACTTC
TRBJ1-1	-	-	TRBV29-1	CSASGRMNTEAFF	TGCAGCGCGTCGGGCCGTATGAACACTGAAGCTTTCTTT
TRBJ1-5	-	-	TRBV2	CASSEGRAVLNQPQHF	TGTGCCAGCAGTGAGGGGAGGGCAGTATTAAATCAGCCCCAGCATTTT
TRBJ1-5	-	-	TRBV7-8	CASSLLSNQPQHF	TGTGCCAGCAGCTTACTTAGCAATCAGCCCCAGCATTTT
TRBJ1-1	-	-	TRBV5-4	CASSLEGMNTEAFF	TGTGCCAGCAGCTTGGAAGGGATGAACACTGAAGCTTTCTTT